Below are 27 T cell receptor beta chains sequenced from a single sample in a study of blood T cell repertoires in COVID-19. Data came from immunoSEQ multiplex PCR; TCRdb stores just in-frame clones and leaves some out. The sample lists fewer than 100,000 clones, 65% to 90% seen once, with 3.8% in the top ten. Material: peripheral blood. The receptor set was obtained from a man aged 55 to 70 with acute or convalescent COVID-19.

The chain links TRBV4-1 to TRBJ2-4, with TRBD2 as a possible D gene (6 bases). CDR3 length: 17 amino acids. V was shortened by 0 bases and J by 2 bases, with 14 bases between the two germline ends. Germline CDR1 reads MGHRA; CDR2 reads YSYEKL. The CDR3 DNA follows: TGCGCCAGCAGCCAAGATGAGGCTAGCGTTACCAAAAACATTCAGTACTTC. Translation: CASSQDEASVTKNIQYF.

The chain carries TRBV6-2 or TRBV6-3 and TRBJ1-2; tentatively, D is TRBD1 (5 bases). This CDR3 region has 15 residues. The V end was cut by 5 bases, the J end by 3 bases, with 16 bases between. Germline V gene data show CDR1 as MNHEY and CDR2 as SVGEGT. CDR3 loop: CASSTPFGGYYGYTF. For the CDR3, the DNA is TGTGCCAGCAGTACCCCCTTTGGGGGGTACTATGGCTACACCTTC.

The chain recombines TRBV4-1 with TRBJ2-7; 8 nucleotides line up with TRBD2. Per the germline V gene, CDR1 is MGHRA and CDR2 is YSYEKL. The CDR3 runs 16 residues. J lost 4 bases, V lost 3 bases, and 11 bases had no gene match. The CDR3 protein is CASSHLTGGRKYEQYF. CDR3 nucleotide sequence: TGCGCCAGCAGCCACCTCACGGGGGGGCGGAAGTACGAGCAGTACTTC.

The chain is built from TRBV11-2 and TRBJ2-3, with 14 bases that match TRBD2. Germline trimming cut 6 bases from V and 1 base from J; bases unmatched to any gene: 0. CDR3 length equals 15 residues. Germline values: CDR1 SGHAT, CDR2 FQNNGV. CDR3 sequence: CASRGLAGGTDTQYF. The CDR3 nucleotides are TGTGCCAGCAGGGGACTAGCGGGAGGCACAGATACGCAGTATTTT.

This clone was picked up one time. The rearrangement links TRBV6-6 to TRBJ2-1, with a weak D call TRBD1 (6 bases). Trimming left V 4 bases short and J 4 bases short, with 11 bases between. The CDR3 spans 14 residues. CDR1 MNHNY and CDR2 SVGAGI come from the germline V gene (reference sequence). CDR3: CASSFRGQYNEQFF. The CDR3 nucleotides read TGTGCCAGCAGTTTCCGGGGACAATACAATGAGCAGTTCTTC.

This clone was observed a handful of times. For the CDR3, the DNA is TGTGCCAGCAGGCGCTCAGGACAGGCTTCTAATGAAAAACTGTTTTTT. Protein sequence: CASRRSGQASNEKLFF. This chain uses TRBV2 with TRBJ1-4, with 7 bases identical to TRBD1. V trimming: 6 bases; J trimming: 3 bases; junction bases outside the gene matches: 10. CDR3 length equals 16 residues. Germline-derived CDR1 and CDR2 are SNHLY and FYNNEI.

This clone was seen a few times. This rearrangement joins TRBV25-1 to TRBJ2-7; TRBD1 agrees at 7 bases. The CDR3 contains 15 residues. V trimming: 4 bases; J trimming: 4 bases; junction bases outside the gene matches: 10. The germline CDR1 and CDR2 sequences are MGHDK and SYGVNS. CDR3: CASSGFNRGRYEQYF. For the CDR3, the DNA is TGTGCCAGCAGTGGATTTAACAGGGGCAGATACGAGCAGTACTTC.

The genes are TRBV5-7 and TRBJ1-2; TRBD1 matches 7 bases. TRBV5-7 counts as an open reading frame of uncertain function. With V trimmed by 3 bases and J by 4 bases, 6 bases remained unmatched. The CDR3 has 14 amino acids. The CDR3 reads CASSSRGTLYGYTF. CDR3 nucleotide sequence: TGTGCCAGCAGCTCCAGGGGGACGCTCTATGGCTACACCTTC.

V usage is TRBV11-3 and J usage is TRBJ2-1; the D gene is possibly TRBD1 (6 bases). The length of the CDR3 is 14 residues. Trimming removed 4 bases at V and 4 bases at J, with 11 bases between. Germline V gene sequence: CDR1 SGHNT, CDR2 YENEEA. Here the CDR3 DNA reads TGTGCCAGCAGCTCTCCAGGGGCGTACAATGAGCAGTTCTTC. Encoded protein: CASSSPGAYNEQFF. The full variable domain, its missing parts supplied by reference TRBV11-3 and TRBJ2-1, is EAGVVQSPRYKIIEKKQPVAFWCNPISGHNTLYWYLQNLGQGPELLIRYENEEAVDDSQLPKDRFSAERLKGVDSTLKIQPAELGDSAVYLCASSSPGAYNEQFFGPGTRLTVL.

Here the CDR3 DNA reads TGTGCCAGCAGCTTAGCAGGGGCATACACTGAAGCTTTCTTT. Translated, it gives CASSLAGAYTEAFF. V is TRBV7-9 and J is TRBJ1-1; D possibly corresponds to TRBD1 (5 bases). Germline CDR1 is SEHNR and CDR2 is FQNEAQ (reference sequence). Trimming stripped 0 bases from V and 3 bases from J, with 8 bases between. CDR3 size: 14 residues.

The table lists this clone with a few counts. The rearrangement links TRBV30 to TRBJ2-7, with 7 bases that match TRBD1. V was clipped by 7 bases and J by 3 bases; unmatched bases: 12. Germline V gene lookup returns CDR1 GTSNPN and CDR2 SVGIG (reference sequence). The CDR3 has 14 amino acids. This CDR3 is CASQTPGQIYEQYF. The CDR3 DNA sequence: TGTGCCTCCCAGACACCGGGACAGATCTACGAGCAGTACTTC.

The V gene is TRBV30, the J gene TRBJ1-5; D gene uncertain. Trimming cost V 2 bases and J 8 bases, with 7 bases left between them. The CDR3 spans 11 residues. The germline CDR1 and CDR2 sequences are GTSNPN and SVGIG (reference sequence). The DNA for the CDR3 is TGTGCCTGGAGTATTCCTGAGCCCCAGCATTTT. Translation: CAWSIPEPQHF.

Of note for this clone: The sample has other DNA sequences that encode this CDR3 too. CDR3 protein: CASSPGLANTGELFF. The CDR3 DNA is TGTGCCAGCAGTCCGGGACTTGCGAACACCGGGGAGCTGTTTTTT. V is TRBV6-5 and J is TRBJ2-2; tentative D call: TRBD2 (6 bases). Trimming cost V 5 bases and J 0 bases, with 10 bases left between them. CDR1 and CDR2 from the germline V gene are MNHEY and SVGAGI. This CDR3 region has 15 residues.

The rearrangement links TRBV7-2 to TRBJ1-1; TRBD1 agrees at 7 bases. Germline V CDR1 and CDR2: SGHTA, FQGNSA. V trimming: 5 bases; J trimming: 0 bases; junction bases outside the gene matches: 12. The CDR3 runs 17 residues. DNA for the CDR3: TGTGCCAGCAGCAAGTATGCAGCCGGGACAGTGAACACTGAAGCTTTCTTT. Protein product: CASSKYAAGTVNTEAFF.

The rearrangement uses TRBV2 and TRBJ1-2; possible D gene TRBD1, 5 bases. CDR3 length equals 13 residues. Looked up from germline, CDR1 is SNHLY and CDR2 is FYNNEI. Trimming removed 5 bases from V and 8 bases from J, with 15 bases in between. Here the CDR3 reads CASSSGNPWGYTF. CDR3 nucleotide sequence: TGTGCCAGCAGTTCAGGGAACCCTTGGGGCTACACCTTC.

The gene calls are TRBV12-3 or TRBV12-4 and TRBJ2-7, with 7 bases matching TRBD1. The CDR3 totals 13 residues. The V gene end was trimmed by 5 bases and the J gene end by 3 bases; junction bases not matched to a gene: 4. CDR3: CASSHGQDYEQYF. Here the CDR3 DNA reads TGTGCCAGCAGTCACGGACAGGACTACGAGCAGTACTTC.

The chain joins TRBV7-9 to TRBJ2-2; D is unclear. The V end was cut by 5 bases, the J end by 0 bases, with 25 bases between. CDR3 length: 20 residues. Germline-derived CDR1 and CDR2 are SEHNR and FQNEAQ (reference sequence). CDR3 loop: CASSRSVLGLLSTNTGELFF. CDR3 DNA sequence: TGTGCCAGCAGCAGAAGTGTACTTGGCCTGCTTAGCACGAACACCGGGGAGCTGTTTTTT. Complete variable domain (other parts from reference TRBV7-9 and TRBJ2-2): DTGVSQNPRHKITKRGQNVTFRCDPISEHNRLYWYRQTLGQGPEFLTYFQNEAQLEKSRLLSDRFSAERPKGSFSTLEIQRTEQGDSAMYLCASSRSVLGLLSTNTGELFFGEGSRLTVL.

The genes are TRBV19 and TRBJ2-2; 9 bases are a match to TRBD2. In germline, CDR1 is LNHDA, CDR2 SQIVND (reference sequence). With 9 bases clipped from V and 4 bases from J, the junction kept 3 bases outside the gene matches. There are 13 residues in the CDR3. As DNA, the CDR3 is TGTGCCAGCCAGGGACTAGCCACCGGGGAGCTGTTTTTT. The encoded protein is CASQGLATGELFF.

This clone was counted only a few times. V is TRBV19 and J is TRBJ1-3, with D perhaps TRBD1 (6 bases). Germline CDR1 is LNHDA and CDR2 is SQIVND (reference sequence). The V gene lost 3 bases and the J gene lost 0 bases, with 12 bases spanning the gap. The length of the CDR3 is 16 residues. The DNA of the CDR3 is TGTGCCAGTAGTATCGGGGCACAGGGCTCTGGAAACACCATATATTTT. Protein product: CASSIGAQGSGNTIYF.

Here the CDR3 DNA reads TGTGCCAGCAGCTTGACCGGGACAGAGGCCTACGAGCAGTACTTC. Amino acid sequence: CASSLTGTEAYEQYF. The J gene is TRBJ2-7, the V gene TRBV5-6; 7 bases agree with TRBD1. V gave up 1 base and J gave up 2 bases; unmatched junction bases: 6. Germline CDR1 and CDR2: SGHDT and YYEEEE. This CDR3 spans 15 amino acids.

The rearrangement links TRBV19 to TRBJ1-5; D perhaps matches TRBD1 (6 bases). Germline CDR1 LNHDA, CDR2 SQIVND (reference sequence). Trimming left V 3 bases short and J 6 bases short, with 12 bases between. This CDR3 comprises 14 residues. CDR3 sequence (DNA): TGTGCCAGTAGTATCGGGGAGGGGGGTCAGCCCCAGCATTTT. Residues: CASSIGEGGQPQHF.

The genes are TRBV7-9 and TRBJ1-6; D not resolved. Trimming removed 5 bases from V and 6 bases from J, with 11 bases in between. This CDR3 contains 14 residues. The germline gives CDR1 SEHNR, CDR2 FQNEAQ (reference sequence). CDR3 sequence (DNA): TGTGCCAGCAGCCCCAGCGTCCCTAATTCACCCCTCCACTTT. This sequence encodes CASSPSVPNSPLHF.

This clone was found once. This chain joins TRBV20-1 and TRBJ1-2; D uncertain. Looked up from germline, CDR1 is DFQATT and CDR2 is SNEGSKA (reference sequence). The CDR3 runs to 13 residues. The V and J ends lost 3 bases and 4 bases respectively, with 12 bases between them. CDR3: CSASEAVLYGYTF. The CDR3 DNA is TGCAGTGCTAGTGAAGCGGTTCTCTATGGCTACACCTTC.

This chain links TRBV6-4 with TRBJ1-2; unclear D gene. Per germline, CDR1 MRHNA and CDR2 SNTAGT. The CDR3 loop spans 16 amino acids. The germline V and J ends were trimmed by 1 base and 4 bases, with 16 bases remaining between them. CDR3 loop: CASSDWREGIGYGYTF. As DNA, the CDR3 is TGTGCCAGCAGTGACTGGAGGGAGGGTATAGGCTATGGCTACACCTTC.

The V gene is TRBV5-6, the J gene TRBJ2-7; D is ambiguous. Germline loops: CDR1 SGHDT, CDR2 YYEEEE. The CDR3 sequence is 16 residues long. V lost 1 base and J lost 5, with 19 bases in between. For the CDR3, the DNA is TGTGCCAGCAGCTTGAAGGTCGGTTGGCGGCTCAACGAGCAGTACTTC. It yields the protein CASSLKVGWRLNEQYF.

This sequence joins TRBV5-1 and TRBJ1-4, with D possibly being TRBD1 (5 bases). The germline CDR1 and CDR2 sequences are SGHRS and YFSETQ. Trimming shortened V by 10 bases and J by 4 bases, and 17 bases separated the two germline ends. The CDR3 runs to 14 residues. The CDR3 sequence is CASHAGGFNEKLFF. The CDR3 nucleotides are TGCGCCTCCCACGCCGGGGGATTTAATGAAAAACTGTTTTTT.

In DNA form, the CDR3 reads TGTGCCAGCAGCTTGGGCCGGGACAGCCAAAGGGGCACTGAAGCTTTCTTT. Translating gives CASSLGRDSQRGTEAFF. This chain links TRBV5-5 with TRBJ1-1; 7 nucleotides line up with TRBD1. Germline V lookup: CDR1 SGHKS, CDR2 YYEKEE (reference sequence). V was pared by 0 bases and J by 4 bases, with 12 bases of the junction left unmatched. The CDR3 loop spans 17 amino acids.